This T cell receptor (beta chain) was recorded in a study of T cell responses to AZD1222 COVID-19 vaccine. Germline V gives CDR1 MNHEY, CDR2 SMNVEV (reference sequence). The CDR3 extends over 13 amino acids. Trimming pared 8 bases from V and 4 bases from J, leaving 15 bases between. Profiling relied on immunoSEQ multiplex PCR, and the TCRdb table lists in-frame clones only, not all of them. The sample records about 190,000 clones, more than 75% being singletons. The sequence derives from an adult in good health. The V gene is TRBV27, the J gene TRBJ2-7; TRBD2 might be the D (6 bases). The material was peripheral blood, obtained on day 0 of MenACWY control vaccination. This CDR3 reads CASSRGVVYEQYF. The CDR3 DNA is TGTGCCAGCTCGCGGGGAGTGGTATACGAGCAGTACTTC.